The clone carrying this TCR beta chain was detected a few times. Its matching antigen is unknown. The V end lost 2 bases, the J end lost 10 bases, and 5 bases lay between the germline ends. Germline lookup yields CDR1 SEHNR and CDR2 FQNEAQ (reference sequence). The CDR3 has 10 amino acids. The sample comes from a study of T-cell memory formation after mild COVID-19. Regarding the study as a whole: Shrinking CD4+ clones resided mostly in CM and EM, and CD8+ ones in EMRA.

From the 5' RACE reads, TCRdb called clonotypes with MiXCR, one entry per CDR3 protein. This table holds approximately 300,000 distinct CDR3 sequences, roughly a fifth found once. The chain has TRBV7-9 and TRBJ1-1; no definite D call. This clonotype was sampled from a man between 18 and 35 years old who had mild COVID-19 (a few samples of this study predate the infection). Cell type and time point are not known. Sequencing was carried out using PBMCs or a T cell subset sorted from them (not recorded which). Written as DNA, the CDR3 is TGTGCCAGCAGCTTAATGGGAGCTTTCTTT. Its protein product is CASSLMGAFF.